This entry concerns a single TCR beta chain. The junction departs from germline at one end; a sequencing error may be responsible. This sample's RNA came from whole unsorted tissue. This sample stems from a study of tumor and adjacent non-tumor tissue in lung cancer. Study summary: The cohort had about a dozen adenocarcinoma, a couple of squamous cell and 1 small cell patients. The patients, 10 men and four to six women, were roughly 31 to 80 with stage I to III disease. On average, productive TCRbeta reads reached about 4.17 million per sample.

A modified ARM-PCR protocol with three rounds of nested PCR amplified TCRbeta. TCRdb re-analysed the multiplex PCR reads in MiXCR, keeping a single row per CDR3 protein. The sample has about 79,000 distinct CDR3 sequences, 72% seen once. There are 15 residues in the CDR3. CDR1 and CDR2 (germline): SGHAT, FQNNGV. Sequenced sample: lung tumor tissue. This sequence originates from a woman aged 40 to 49 with non-small cell lung cancer. V gene TRBV11-2 combines with J gene TRBJ2-3; 8 bases are a match to TRBD2. CDR3 sequence reads: CASNLSGGCTDTQYF. For the CDR3, the DNA is TGTGCCAGCAACTTAAGCGGGGGTTGCACAGATACGCAATATTTT.